This TCR beta chain was recorded in a study of PD-L1 blockade in urothelial cancer. The CDR3 is 15 amino acids. Germline V gives CDR1 SGDLS, CDR2 YYNGEE. V lost 3 bases and J lost 1; bases outside the gene matches: 6. This clone was observed a single time. What it binds is unknown. Points from the study as a whole: Patients who had durable benefit saw their tumor-associated blood clones expand more at 3 weeks.

Assay: immunoSEQ multiplex PCR; the TCRdb copy retains only in-frame clones and omits some. There are about 50,000 clones in the sample; 70% to 80% occur only once, and over 3.5% lies in the top ten. Each patient gave between 1 and 8 samples of peripheral blood mononuclear cells, which were collected pretreatment and during treatment. The chain recombines TRBV9 with TRBJ1-1; 7 bases match TRBD1. Sequencing used PBMCs, obtained around atezolizumab (anti-PD-L1) treatment. The sequence came from a man in his sixties or seventies with urothelial cancer. The chain's CDR3 is CASSASGQPNTEAFF. The CDR3 region has the DNA TGTGCCAGCAGCGCCTCGGGACAGCCGAACACTGAAGCTTTCTTT.